One TCR beta chain is described in this entry. Antigen unknown. The sample originates from a study of cytomegalovirus exposure and HLA in healthy donors. Germline V gene lookup returns CDR1 SNHLY and CDR2 FYNNEI. V gave up 4 bases and J gave up 2 bases, with 9 bases separating them. The CDR3 has 13 residues. Whole-study results and caveats: For TCR beta chains, V- and J-gene trimming was later linked to a missense DCLRE1C variant. Later, an analysis found that common viral pathogens appeared to be linked with several of the most significant clusters. Listed as cytomegalovirus-associated were 150 or so TCR beta chains.

Primers for the PCR totalled 60 Vbeta and 13 Jbeta. Only in-frame clones appear in the TCRdb table, and some are missing; sequencing was by immunoSEQ multiplex PCR. Of roughly 130,000 clones listed, about 83% are singletons. Input material: PBMCs. The rearrangement links TRBV2 to TRBJ2-7; possibly TRBD1 for D (6 bases). The sequence was obtained from a girl under 10 years old in good health and CMV-seronegative. The CDR3 is CASSGEGAYEQYF. The CDR3 DNA reads TGTGCCAGCAGTGGAGAGGGGGCCTACGAGCAGTACTTC.